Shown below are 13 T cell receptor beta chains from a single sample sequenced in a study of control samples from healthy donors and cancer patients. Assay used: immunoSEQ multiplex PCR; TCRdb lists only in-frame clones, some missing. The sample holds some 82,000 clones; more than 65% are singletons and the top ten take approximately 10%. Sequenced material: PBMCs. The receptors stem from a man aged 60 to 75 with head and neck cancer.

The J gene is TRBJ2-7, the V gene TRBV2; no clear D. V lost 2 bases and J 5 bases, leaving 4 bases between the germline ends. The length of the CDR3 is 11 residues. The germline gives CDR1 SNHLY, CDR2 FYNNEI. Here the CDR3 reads CASSERDEQYF. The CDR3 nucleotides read TGTGCCAGCAGTGAACGGGACGAGCAGTACTTC.

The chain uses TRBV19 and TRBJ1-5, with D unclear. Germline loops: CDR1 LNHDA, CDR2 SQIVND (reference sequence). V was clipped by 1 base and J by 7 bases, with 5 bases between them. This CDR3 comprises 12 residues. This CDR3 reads CASSIGPQPQHF. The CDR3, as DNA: TGTGCCAGTAGTATAGGGCCGCAGCCCCAGCATTTT.

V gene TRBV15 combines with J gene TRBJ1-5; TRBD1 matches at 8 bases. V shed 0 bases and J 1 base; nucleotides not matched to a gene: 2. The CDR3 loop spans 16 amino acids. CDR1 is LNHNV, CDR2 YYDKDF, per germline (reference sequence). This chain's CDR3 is CATSRETGGSNQPQHF. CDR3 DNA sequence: TGTGCCACCAGCAGAGAAACAGGGGGAAGCAATCAGCCCCAGCATTTT.

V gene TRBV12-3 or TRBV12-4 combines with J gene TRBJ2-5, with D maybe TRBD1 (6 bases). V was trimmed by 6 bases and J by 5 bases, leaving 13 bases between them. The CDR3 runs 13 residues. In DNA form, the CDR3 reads TGTGCCAGCAGCTCCACAGGGCTGGAGACCCAGTACTTC. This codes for CASSSTGLETQYF.

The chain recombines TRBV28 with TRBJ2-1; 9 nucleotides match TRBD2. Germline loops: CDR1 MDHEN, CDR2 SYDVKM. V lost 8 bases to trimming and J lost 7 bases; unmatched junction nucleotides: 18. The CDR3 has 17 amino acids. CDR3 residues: CASSSSGITPSGNEQFF. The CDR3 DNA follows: TGTGCCAGCTCCTCTAGCGGGATAACTCCTAGCGGGAATGAGCAGTTCTTC.

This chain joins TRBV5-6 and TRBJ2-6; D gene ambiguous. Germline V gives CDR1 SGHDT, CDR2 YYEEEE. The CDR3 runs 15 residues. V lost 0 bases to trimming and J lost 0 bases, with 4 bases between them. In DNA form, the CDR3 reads TGTGCCAGCAGCTTGGTTCTCTCTGGGGCCAACGTCCTGACTTTC. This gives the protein CASSLVLSGANVLTF. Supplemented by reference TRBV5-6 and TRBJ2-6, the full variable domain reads DAGVTQSPTHLIKTRGQQVTLRCSPKSGHDTVSWYQQALGQGPQFIFQYYEEEERQRGNFPDRFSGHQFPNYSSELNVNALLLGDSALYLCASSLVLSGANVLTFGAGSRLTVL.

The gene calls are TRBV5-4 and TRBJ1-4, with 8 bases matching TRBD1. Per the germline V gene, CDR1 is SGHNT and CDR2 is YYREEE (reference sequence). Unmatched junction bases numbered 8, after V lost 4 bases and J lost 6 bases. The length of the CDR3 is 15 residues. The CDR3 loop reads CASSVAGGWDEKLFF. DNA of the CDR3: TGTGCCAGCAGCGTTGCAGGGGGCTGGGATGAAAAACTGTTTTTT. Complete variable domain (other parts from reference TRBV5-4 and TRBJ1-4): ETGVTQSPTHLIKTRGQQVTLRCSSQSGHNTVSWYQQALGQGPQFIFQYYREEENGRGNFPPRFSGLQFPNYSSELNVNALELDDSALYLCASSVAGGWDEKLFFGSGTQLSVL.

The CDR3 DNA reads as TGTGCCAGCAGTTTACTGGGACAGGGCTTCGGGACCGGGGAGCTGTTTTTT. It specifies CASSLLGQGFGTGELFF. This chain uses TRBV27 with TRBJ2-2, with 9 nucleotides matching TRBD1. The ends lost 2 bases at V and 5 bases at J; junction bases unmatched: 9. The CDR3 runs 17 residues. Per germline, CDR1 MNHEY and CDR2 SMNVEV (reference sequence).

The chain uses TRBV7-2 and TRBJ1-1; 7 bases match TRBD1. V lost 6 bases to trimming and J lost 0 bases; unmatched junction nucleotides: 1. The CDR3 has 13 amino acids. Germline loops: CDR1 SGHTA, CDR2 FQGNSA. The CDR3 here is CASRGQLNTEAFF. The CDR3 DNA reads TGTGCCAGCAGGGGACAGTTGAACACTGAAGCTTTCTTT. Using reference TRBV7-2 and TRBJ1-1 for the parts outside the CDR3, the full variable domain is GAGVSQSPSNKVTEKGKDVELRCDPISGHTALYWYRQSLGQGLEFLIYFQGNSAPDKSGLPSDRFSAERTGGSVSTLTIQRTQQEDSAVYLCASRGQLNTEAFFGQGTRLTVV.

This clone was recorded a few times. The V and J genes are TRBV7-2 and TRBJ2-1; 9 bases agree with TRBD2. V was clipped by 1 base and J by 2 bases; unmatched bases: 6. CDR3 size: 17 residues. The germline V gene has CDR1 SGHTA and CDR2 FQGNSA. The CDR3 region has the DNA TGTGCCAGCAGCTTAGTGCCTAGCGGGACCGCCTACAATGAGCAGTTCTTC. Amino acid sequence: CASSLVPSGTAYNEQFF.

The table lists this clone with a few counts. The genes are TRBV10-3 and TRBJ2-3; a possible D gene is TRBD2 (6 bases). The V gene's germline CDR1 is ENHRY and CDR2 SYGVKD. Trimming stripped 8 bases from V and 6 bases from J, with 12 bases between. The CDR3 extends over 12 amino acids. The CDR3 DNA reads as TGTGCCATCGCGGCGGGAACTGATACGCAGTATTTT. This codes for CAIAAGTDTQYF.

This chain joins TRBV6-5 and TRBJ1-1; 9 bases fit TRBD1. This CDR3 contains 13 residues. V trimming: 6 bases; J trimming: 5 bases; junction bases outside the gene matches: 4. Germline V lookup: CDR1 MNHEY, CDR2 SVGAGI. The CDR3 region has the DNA TGTGCCAGCAGAGAGACAGGGGGGACTGAAGCTTTCTTT. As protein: CASRETGGTEAFF.

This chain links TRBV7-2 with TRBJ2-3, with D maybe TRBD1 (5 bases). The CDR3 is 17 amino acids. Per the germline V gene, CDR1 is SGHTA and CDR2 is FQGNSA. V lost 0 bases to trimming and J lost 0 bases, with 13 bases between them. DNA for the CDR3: TGTGCCAGCAGCTTAGCGCTCAGGGCATCTAGCACAGATACGCAGTATTTT. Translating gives CASSLALRASSTDTQYF. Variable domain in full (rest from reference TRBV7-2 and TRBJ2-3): GAGVSQSPSNKVTEKGKDVELRCDPISGHTALYWYRQSLGQGLEFLIYFQGNSAPDKSGLPSDRFSAERTGGSVSTLTIQRTQQEDSAVYLCASSLALRASSTDTQYFGPGTRLTVL.